The clone carrying this T cell receptor (beta chain) has a handful of counts. Donors were Caucasian adults residing in Nashville, Tennessee, USA. Per the original data handling: For the immunoSEQ data, sequences were junction-only without quality scores, so filtering differed. Assay used: immunoSEQ multiplex PCR; TCRdb lists only in-frame clones, some missing. That table gives V, J and clone size, and the DNA gave D and trimming. The sample consists of fewer than 400,000 clones, around 72% of them appearing once. This CDR3 is built from 16 residues. Trimming removed 5 bases at V and 2 bases at J, with 16 bases between. Germline V gene data show CDR1 as SGHAT and CDR2 as FQNNGV. This entry is derived from a study of shared clonotypes between healthy human individuals. Study context: Researchers assigned three CD4 naive, three CD4 memory, two CD8 naive and one CD8 memory plate to each donor.

The sequence derives from a young man in good health. The material sequenced was memory CD4+ T cells sorted from blood. Indicated subset: CD45RA-negative fraction. V gene TRBV11-2 combines with J gene TRBJ2-1; the D is unclear. This CDR3 is CASSPRSRRAYNEQFF. The CDR3 DNA follows: TGTGCCAGCAGCCCGCGCAGTCGAAGGGCCTACAATGAGCAGTTCTTC. Together with reference TRBV11-2 and TRBJ2-1, the CDR3 gives the full variable domain: EAGVAQSPRYKIIEKRQSVAFWCNPISGHATLYWYQQILGQGPKLLIQFQNNGVVDDSQLPKDRFSAERLKGVDSTLKIQPAKLEDSAVYLCASSPRSRRAYNEQFFGPGTRLTVL.